The 6 T cell receptor beta chains presented below share a single source sample, sequenced in a study of early stage breast cancer tumors. Only in-frame clones appear in the TCRdb table, and some are missing; sequencing was by immunoSEQ multiplex PCR. Among more than 60,000 clones listed, 65% to 80% were seen once. The source material was blood. The receptors stem from a person in their 60s with breast cancer.

Remarks on this clone: The junction differs from germline at one of its ends, possibly a read error. This chain uses TRBV7-7 with TRBJ1-4, with TRBD1 identical over 9 bases. The CDR3 runs to 14 residues. Germline CDR1 SSHAT, CDR2 FNYEAQ (reference sequence). CDR3 sequence: CASSPGTGYEKLFF. Written as DNA, the CDR3 is TGTGCTAGCAGCCCGGGGACAGGGTACGAAAAACTGTTTTTT.

This clone was seen only a few times. The chain recombines TRBV2 with TRBJ1-2; TRBD1 is a possible D gene (6 bases). CDR1 SNHLY and CDR2 FYNNEI come from the germline V gene. CDR3 length equals 14 residues. V was cut by 4 bases and J by 2 bases, with 11 bases left in between. CDR3 sequence (DNA): TGTGCCAGCAGTGCCTCAACAGGGAACTATGGCTACACCTTC. Protein sequence: CASSASTGNYGYTF.

This chain links TRBV10-2 with TRBJ1-1; maybe TRBD1 (5 bases). This CDR3 region has 14 residues. Trimming took 1 base from V and 2 from J, leaving 8 bases between them. CDR1 WSHSY and CDR2 SAAADI come from the germline V gene. The CDR3 here is CASSEWGSNTEAFF. CDR3 bases: TGCGCCAGCAGTGAGTGGGGCAGCAACACTGAAGCTTTCTTT.

This chain links TRBV7-9 with TRBJ1-6; D not certain. Germline values: CDR1 SEHNR, CDR2 FQNEAQ (reference sequence). Trimming cost V 1 base and J 5 bases, with 0 bases left between them. The CDR3 consists of 12 residues. CDR3 sequence: CASSLDNSPLHF. The CDR3 DNA is TGTGCCAGCAGCTTAGATAATTCACCCCTCCACTTT.

The rearrangement uses TRBV6-6 and TRBJ1-6; TRBD1 is a possible D gene (5 bases). Germline CDR1 MNHNY, CDR2 SVGAGI (reference sequence). The CDR3 is 14 residues long. V gave up 0 bases and J gave up 5 bases, with 5 bases separating them. CDR3 bases: TGTGCCAGCAGTTACTCGGACAATAATTCACCCCTCCACTTT. It specifies CASSYSDNNSPLHF.

The rearrangement links TRBV7-9 to TRBJ1-3; D remains ambiguous. Between the trimmed V and J ends, which lost 1 base and 2 bases, there was a span of 6 bases. This CDR3 has 14 residues. The V gene's germline CDR1 is SEHNR and CDR2 FQNEAQ (reference sequence). The CDR3 here is CASSLGLAGNTIYF. CDR3 in DNA: TGTGCCAGCAGCTTAGGGTTAGCTGGAAACACCATATATTTT.